The clone carrying this T cell receptor (beta chain) was seen only a few times. CDR1 is KGHSH and CDR2 is LQKENI in the germline V gene. The CDR3 length is 16 residues. V was trimmed by 5 bases and J by 1 base, leaving 17 bases between them. The data are from a study of blood T cells in healthy people across ages. A second roughly 6 to 11 cycle PCR used barcoded and J-beta primers. From the 5' RACE reads, TCRdb called clonotypes with MiXCR, one entry per CDR3 protein. The data contain 800,000 to 1,300,000 distinct CDR3 sequences, under 30% of them singletons. The same sample was also used in a study of T cells of mothers and their children. According to that study: The study sampled a few healthy Caucasian mothers and their six children.

The V gene is TRBV18, the J gene TRBJ2-5; D perhaps matches TRBD1 (5 bases). Material for sequencing was blood. The receptor's source is a girl aged 2 to 9 in good health. DNA for the CDR3: TGTGCCAGCTCAGCGCGACAGATCTCTACCCAAGAGACCCAGTACTTC. It is translated as CASSARQISTQETQYF.